This entry concerns a single TCR beta chain. No antigen is known for it. One junction end disagrees with the germline gene, perhaps due to a read error. Original data processing: In papillary thyroid cancer, a distant-metastasis classifier was built using CDR3 differences across clinicopathological groups. TCRdb re-called clones via MiXCR from the PCR reads. Here the V and J calls rest on TCRdb's processing, not on the authors' analysis. Of roughly 42,000 clones in the sample, about 19% were seen once. Patients had received no treatment of any kind before thyroid surgery. The CDR3 has 14 residues. Germline V gene lookup returns CDR1 LNHDA and CDR2 SQIVND (reference sequence). This entry belongs to a study of metastatic and nonmetastatic thyroid tumors. In the study overall: Malignant and benign thyroid patients had repertoires compared in peripheral blood and tumor or nodule tissue. Findings and caveats of the study: Reported TCR beta diversity, measured in blood and tumor, was significantly higher for malignant thyroid tumors than for benign nodules.

The receptor was isolated from a female donor with papillary thyroid cancer or a benign thyroid nodule (not recorded which). Some clones in this sample may be carry-over from other donors' samples. The sample taken for sequencing was tumor tissue. The chain recombines TRBV19 with TRBJ2-2; perhaps TRBD1 as D (5 bases). In DNA form, the CDR3 reads TGTGTCAGTAAAAGACAGCCAAGCACCGGGGAGCTGTTTTTT. Its protein product is CVSKRQPSTGELFF. The entire variable domain, with the rest obtained from reference TRBV19 and TRBJ2-2, is as follows: DGGITQSPKYLFRKEGQNVTLSCEQNLNHDAMYWYRQDPGQGLRLIYYSQIVNDFQKGDIAEGYSVSREKKESFPLTVTSAQKNPTAFYLCVSKRQPSTGELFFGEGSRLTVL.